The clone carrying this T cell receptor beta chain has a handful of counts. What it recognizes is unknown. This entry is derived from a study of T-cell memory formation after mild COVID-19. The CDR3 runs to 13 residues. The V gene lost 0 bases and the J gene lost 10 bases, with 10 bases spanning the gap. CDR1 is SGHAT and CDR2 is FQNNGV in the germline V gene. Via MiXCR, TCRdb re-called the 5' RACE reads, giving one row per CDR3 protein. Here the sample spans under 600,000 distinct CDR3 sequences, less than 25% being singletons. Study results and limitations: Memory cells collected pre-infection included some clones that later responded, suggesting cross-reactive memory joined.

The TCR sequence derives from an adult woman who had mild COVID-19 (a few samples of this study predate the infection). Cell type and time point are not known. Sequenced input: PBMCs or a T cell subset sorted from them (not recorded which). This chain connects TRBV11-2 to TRBJ2-1; D gene ambiguous. CDR3 bases: TGTGCCAGCAGCTTAGAAGCCGGTGGGGAGCAGTTCTTC. Translating gives CASSLEAGGEQFF. Full variable domain (outside the CDR3, taken from reference TRBV11-2 and TRBJ2-1): EAGVAQSPRYKIIEKRQSVAFWCNPISGHATLYWYQQILGQGPKLLIQFQNNGVVDDSQLPKDRFSAERLKGVDSTLKIQPAKLEDSAVYLCASSLEAGGEQFFGPGTRLTVL.